This TCR beta chain was sequenced during a study of Graves' ophthalmopathy and Graves' hyperthyroidism. Findings and caveats of the study: Ophthalmopathy progression prediction by the model yielded a sensitivity of 55% to 71% and a specificity of roughly 74%.

This clonotype occurred many times. The antigen remains undetermined. V lost 5 bases, J lost 3 bases, and 14 bases lay in between. Germline V gene lookup returns CDR1 SGHTA and CDR2 FQGNSA. This CDR3 has 14 residues. Investigators amplified TCR beta CDR3 regions from RNA transcripts. In the first round, RT-PCR was carried out with HTBI primers, and a multiplex PCR formed the second round. TCRdb re-called the multiplex PCR reads with MiXCR, one entry per CDR3 protein. In the table there are about 400,000 distinct CDR3 sequences, around 16% of which are singletons. Sample: peripheral blood. The chain employs TRBV7-2 and TRBJ2-7; tentatively, D is TRBD1 (5 bases). This sequence originates from a woman between 18 and 29 years old with Graves' ophthalmopathy. CDR3 sequence (DNA): TGTGCCAGCAGCCCCCCAGGGTTTCTCTACGAGCAGTACTTC. Translating it yields CASSPPGFLYEQYF.